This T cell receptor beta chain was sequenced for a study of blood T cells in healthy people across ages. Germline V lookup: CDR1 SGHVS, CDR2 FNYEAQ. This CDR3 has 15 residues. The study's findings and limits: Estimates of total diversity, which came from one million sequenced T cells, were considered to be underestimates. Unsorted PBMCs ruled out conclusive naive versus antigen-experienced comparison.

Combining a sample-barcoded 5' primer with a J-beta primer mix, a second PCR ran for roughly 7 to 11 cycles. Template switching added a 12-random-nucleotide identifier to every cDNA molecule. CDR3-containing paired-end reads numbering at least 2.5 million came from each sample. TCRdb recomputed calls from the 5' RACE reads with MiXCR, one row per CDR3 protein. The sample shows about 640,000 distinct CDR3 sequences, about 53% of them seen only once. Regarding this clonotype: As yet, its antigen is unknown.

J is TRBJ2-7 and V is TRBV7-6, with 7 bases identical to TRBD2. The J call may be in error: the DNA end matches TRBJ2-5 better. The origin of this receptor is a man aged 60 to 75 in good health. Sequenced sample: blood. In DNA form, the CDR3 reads TGTGCCAGCAGCCACTCGGGGGACTATTCGGAGACCCAGTACTTC. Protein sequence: CASSHSGDYSETQYF.